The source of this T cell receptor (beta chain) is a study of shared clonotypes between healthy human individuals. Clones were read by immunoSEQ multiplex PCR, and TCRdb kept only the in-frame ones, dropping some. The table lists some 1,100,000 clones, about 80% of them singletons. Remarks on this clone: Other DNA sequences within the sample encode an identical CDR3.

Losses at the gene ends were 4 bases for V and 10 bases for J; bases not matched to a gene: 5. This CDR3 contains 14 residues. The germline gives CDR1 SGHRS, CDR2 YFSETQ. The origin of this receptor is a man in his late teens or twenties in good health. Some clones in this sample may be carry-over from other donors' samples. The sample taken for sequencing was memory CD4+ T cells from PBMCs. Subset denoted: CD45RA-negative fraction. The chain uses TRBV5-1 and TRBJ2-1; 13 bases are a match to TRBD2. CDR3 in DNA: TGCGCCAGCAGCCTAGGACTAGCGGGAGTCGAGCAGTTCTTC. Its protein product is CASSLGLAGVEQFF.